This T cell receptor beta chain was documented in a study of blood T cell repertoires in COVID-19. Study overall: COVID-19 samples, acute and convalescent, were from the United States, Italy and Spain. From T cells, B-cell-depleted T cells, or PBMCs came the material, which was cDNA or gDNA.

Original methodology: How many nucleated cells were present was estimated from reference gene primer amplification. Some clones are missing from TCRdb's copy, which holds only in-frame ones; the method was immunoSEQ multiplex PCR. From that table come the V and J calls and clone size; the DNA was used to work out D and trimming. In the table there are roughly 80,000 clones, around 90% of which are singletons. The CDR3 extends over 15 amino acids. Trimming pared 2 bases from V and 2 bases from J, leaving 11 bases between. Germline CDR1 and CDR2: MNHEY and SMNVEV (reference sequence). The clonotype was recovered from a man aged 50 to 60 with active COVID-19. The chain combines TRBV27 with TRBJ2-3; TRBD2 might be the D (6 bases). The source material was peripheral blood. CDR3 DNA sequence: TGTGCCAGCAGTTTACGGGGGTTTATCACAGATACGCAGTATTTT. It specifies CASSLRGFITDTQYF.